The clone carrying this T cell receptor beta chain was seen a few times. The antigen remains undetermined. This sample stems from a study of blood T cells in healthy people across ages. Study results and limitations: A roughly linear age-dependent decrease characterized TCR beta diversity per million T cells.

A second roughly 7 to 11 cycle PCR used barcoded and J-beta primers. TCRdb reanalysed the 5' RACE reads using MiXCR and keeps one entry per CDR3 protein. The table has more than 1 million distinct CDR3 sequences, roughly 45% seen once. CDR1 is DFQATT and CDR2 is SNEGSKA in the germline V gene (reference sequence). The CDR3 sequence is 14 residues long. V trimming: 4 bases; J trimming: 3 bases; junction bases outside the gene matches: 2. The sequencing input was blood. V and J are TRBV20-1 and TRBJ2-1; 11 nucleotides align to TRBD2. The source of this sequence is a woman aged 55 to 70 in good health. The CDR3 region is CSAIGTSGYNEQFF. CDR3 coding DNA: TGCAGTGCTATCGGGACTAGCGGCTACAATGAGCAGTTCTTC.